This T cell receptor beta chain emerged from a study of blood T cell repertoires in COVID-19. This CDR3 spans 14 amino acids. Germline V lookup: CDR1 SGHRS, CDR2 YFSETQ. Trimming left V 2 bases short and J 2 bases short, with 10 bases between. In the source study's methods: Nucleated cell number was recorded as an estimate derived from reference gene primer amplification. Clones were read by immunoSEQ multiplex PCR, and TCRdb kept only the in-frame ones, dropping some. The V and J calls and clone size come from that table; D and trimming were worked out from the DNA. The sample records 400,000 to 450,000 clones, roughly 89% being singletons.

This receptor was obtained from a woman under 40 with active or convalescent COVID-19. The rearrangement uses TRBV5-1 and TRBJ2-5; TRBD2 might be the D (6 bases). The sequencing sample was made of peripheral blood. Here the CDR3 reads CASSFAGTQETQYF. As DNA, the CDR3 is TGCGCCAGCAGCTTTGCGGGGACTCAAGAGACCCAGTACTTC. Supplemented by reference TRBV5-1 and TRBJ2-5, the full variable domain reads KAGVTQTPRYLIKTRGQQVTLSCSPISGHRSVSWYQQTPGQGLQFLFEYFSETQRNKGNFPGRFSGRQFSNSRSEMNVSTLELGDSALYLCASSFAGTQETQYFGPGTRLLVL.